A selection of T cell receptor beta chains follows, all from one sample in a study of OX40 agonist ivuxolimab in advanced cancers. The assay was immunoSEQ multiplex PCR, and TCRdb's table has in-frame clones only and misses some. The sample shows about 77,000 clones, nearly 95% of them seen only once. The sample was CD4+ or CD8+ T cells sorted from blood, taken in a trial of the OX40 agonist ivuxolimab. The source is an adult with an advanced solid tumor such as melanoma, head and neck, liver or kidney cancer. CDR3s include the opening cysteine and the closing phenylalanine or tryptophan. A D gene is named only where the DNA matches it firmly.

TRBV7-9	TRBJ2-1	.	CASSPNTGTFNEQFF
TRBV5-1	TRBJ2-2	TRBD1	CASSLGDSYTGELFF
TRBV4-1	TRBJ2-7	.	CASSQIGPGTYEQYF
TRBV6-1	TRBJ1-1	.	CASTAPVGGNTEAFF
TRBV7-9	TRBJ2-1	.	CASSTTNYNEQFF
TRBV28	TRBJ1-5	.	CASSLGERGNQPQHF
TRBV7-2	TRBJ2-1	TRBD2	CASREGYNEQFF
TRBV18	TRBJ1-1	.	CASFRGDMLNTEAFF
TRBV7-2	TRBJ2-5	.	CASSRGGLQETQYF
TRBV7-9	TRBJ1-5	.	CASSLDGSAYSNQPQHF
TRBV6-6	TRBJ2-7	TRBD1	CASRPTGSNYEQYF
TRBV12-5	TRBJ2-1	.	CASDSGVSYNEQFF
TRBV7-2	TRBJ2-3	TRBD2	CASSSPGLAVTDTQYF
TRBV12-5	TRBJ2-3	.	CASGPSGGPYTDTQYF
TRBV19	TRBJ2-1	.	CASSISSPNNEQFF
TRBV14	TRBJ1-2	TRBD1	CASSQVADRRTF
TRBV27	TRBJ2-6	.	CASSLLAISGANVLTF
TRBV27	TRBJ2-7	.	CASSLGRGQFEQYF
TRBV2	TRBJ1-1	.	CASSKVGYEAFF
TRBV7-9	TRBJ1-2	.	CASSSSSTHESSFRYTF
TRBV19	TRBJ1-5	TRBD1	CASSPRTGESNQPQHF
TRBV15	TRBJ2-3	.	CATSGIRPDTQYF
TRBV27	TRBJ2-7	.	CASRPGTAIYEQYF
TRBV18	TRBJ1-5	.	CASSPWGSNQPQHF
TRBV30	TRBJ2-5	.	CAWSLRLMEETQYF
TRBV6-5	TRBJ1-1	.	CASSYSDAGTEAFF
TRBV7-9	TRBJ1-5	.	CASSLGGSGNQPQHF
TRBV2	TRBJ2-1	TRBD2	CASSEGLAGRDEQFF
TRBV12-5	TRBJ2-1	.	CASGLVGEGEHNEQFF
TRBV27	TRBJ2-1	TRBD2	CASTISAGGVSNEQFF
TRBV5-8	TRBJ2-2	.	CASSSEVTGELFF
TRBV5-4	TRBJ1-4	.	CASSMGLITPTNEKLFF
TRBV18	TRBJ1-4	TRBD1	CASSPRTGLGEKLFF
TRBV9	TRBJ2-1	.	CASSQAGVSYNEQFF
TRBV4-3	TRBJ2-2	.	CASSLIWQINTGELFF
TRBV5-6	TRBJ2-2	.	CASSLFGGELFF
TRBV19	TRBJ1-5	.	CASSPRGGLSNQPQHF
TRBV5-4	TRBJ2-6	TRBD1	CASSWGQGIGSSGANVLTF
TRBV4-1	TRBJ1-1	.	CASSPRMATEAFF